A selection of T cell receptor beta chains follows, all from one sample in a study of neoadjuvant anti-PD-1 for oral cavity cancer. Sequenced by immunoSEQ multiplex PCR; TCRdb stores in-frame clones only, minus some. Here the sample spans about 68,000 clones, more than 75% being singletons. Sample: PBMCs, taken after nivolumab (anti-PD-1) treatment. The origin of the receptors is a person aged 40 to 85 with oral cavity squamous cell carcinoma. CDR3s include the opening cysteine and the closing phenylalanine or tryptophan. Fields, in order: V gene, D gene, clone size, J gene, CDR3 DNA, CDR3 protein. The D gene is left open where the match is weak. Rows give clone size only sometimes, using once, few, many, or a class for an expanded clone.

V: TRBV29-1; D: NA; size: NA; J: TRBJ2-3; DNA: NA; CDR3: CSVALGTVWYF
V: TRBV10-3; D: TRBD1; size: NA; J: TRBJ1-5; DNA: TGTGCCATCAGTCCCCAGGGGGATCAGCCCCAGCATTTT; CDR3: CAISPQGDQPQHF
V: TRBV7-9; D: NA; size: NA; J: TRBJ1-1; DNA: TGTGCCAGCAGCCCTCATGAAGCTGAAGCTTTCTTT; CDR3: CASSPHEAEAFF
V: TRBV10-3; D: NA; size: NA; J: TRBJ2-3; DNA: TGTGCCATCAGTGCGGGGACCCACCTGGCAGATACGCAGTATTTT; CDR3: CAISAGTHLADTQYF
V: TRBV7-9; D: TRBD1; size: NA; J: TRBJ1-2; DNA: TGTGCCAGCAGCTTCCGACAGGGGGATGGCTACACCTTC; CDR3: CASSFRQGDGYTF
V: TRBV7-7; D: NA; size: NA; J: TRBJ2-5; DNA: TGTGCTAGCAGTCCCCGGTACCAAGAGACCCAGTACTTC; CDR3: CASSPRYQETQYF
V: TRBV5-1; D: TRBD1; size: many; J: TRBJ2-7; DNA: TGCGCCAGCAGCCCTACAGGGGGCTCTACCTACGAGCAGTACTTC; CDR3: CASSPTGGSTYEQYF
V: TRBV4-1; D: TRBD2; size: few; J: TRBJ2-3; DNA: TGCGCCAGCAGCTCTTCTCTAGCGGGTCTGACAGATACGCAGTATTTT; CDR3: CASSSSLAGLTDTQYF
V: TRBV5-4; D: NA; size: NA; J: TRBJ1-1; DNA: TGTGCCAGCACCTCATATTCAGGGGCGACCACTGAAGCTTTCTTT; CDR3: CASTSYSGATTEAFF
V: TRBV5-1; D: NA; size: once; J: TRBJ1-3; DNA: TGCGCCAGCAGCCGGGGGGACAACGACTCTGGAAACACCATATATTTT; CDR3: CASSRGDNDSGNTIYF
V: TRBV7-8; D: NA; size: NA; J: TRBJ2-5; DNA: TGTGCCAGCAGCTTAGTTGGCGACCAAGAGACCCAGTACTTC; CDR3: CASSLVGDQETQYF
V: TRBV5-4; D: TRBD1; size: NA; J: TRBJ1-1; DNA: TGTGCCAGCAGCGGGGGACAGGGGGAATTCACTGAAGCTTTCTTT; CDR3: CASSGGQGEFTEAFF
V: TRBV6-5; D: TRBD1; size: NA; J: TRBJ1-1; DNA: TGTGCCAGCAGTCCGGGACAGCTGAACACTGAAGCTTTCTTT; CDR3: CASSPGQLNTEAFF
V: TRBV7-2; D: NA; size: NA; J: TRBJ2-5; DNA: TGTGCCAGCAGCCAAGAGGTCGGTCAAGAGACCCAGTACTTC; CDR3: CASSQEVGQETQYF
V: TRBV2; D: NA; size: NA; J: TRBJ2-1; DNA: TGTGCCAGCAGTGAAAGGGGACCCTACAATGAGCAGTTCTTC; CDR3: CASSERGPYNEQFF
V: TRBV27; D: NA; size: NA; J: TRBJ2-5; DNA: TGTGCCGTACAAGAGACCCAGTACTTC; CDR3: CAVQETQYF
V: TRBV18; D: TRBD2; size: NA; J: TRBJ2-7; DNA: TGTGCCAGCTCACCACAAGCACTAGCGGGAGTGTGGGGAGGGTACGAGCAGTACTTC; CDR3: CASSPQALAGVWGGYEQYF
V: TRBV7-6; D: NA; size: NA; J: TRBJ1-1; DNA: TGTGCCAGCAGCTTGGCAGGGGCGAAGACTGAAGCTTTCTTT; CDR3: CASSLAGAKTEAFF
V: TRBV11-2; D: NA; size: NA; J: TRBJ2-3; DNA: TGTGCCACCAGTCCTAGCACAGATACGCAGTATTTT; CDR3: CATSPSTDTQYF
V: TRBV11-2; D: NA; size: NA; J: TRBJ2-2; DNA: TGTGCCAGCAGCTTAGGGGGGTCTGGGAAAGGGACCGGGGAGCTGTTTTTT; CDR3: CASSLGGSGKGTGELFF
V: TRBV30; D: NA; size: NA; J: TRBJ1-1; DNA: TGTGCCTTAGTAGACGTATCCGCTTTCTTT; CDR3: CALVDVSAFF
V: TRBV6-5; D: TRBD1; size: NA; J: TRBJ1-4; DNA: TGTGCCAGCAAGGGACAGACTAATGAAAAACTGTTTTTT; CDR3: CASKGQTNEKLFF
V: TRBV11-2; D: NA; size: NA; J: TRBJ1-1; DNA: TGTGCCAGCAGCCCCCCGGGGAACACTGAAGCTTTCTTT; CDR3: CASSPPGNTEAFF
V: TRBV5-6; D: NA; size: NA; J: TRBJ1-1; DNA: TGTGCCAGCCTGGGAGTAATGAACACTGAAGCTTTCTTT; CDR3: CASLGVMNTEAFF
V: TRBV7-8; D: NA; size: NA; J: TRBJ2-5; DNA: TGTGCCAGCAGCTTATTAAGGGAGACCCAGTACTTC; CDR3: CASSLLRETQYF
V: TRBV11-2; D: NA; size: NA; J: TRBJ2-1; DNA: TGTGCCAGCAGCGAGAACTTCGGGACGTCTACCTACAATGAGCAGTTCTTC; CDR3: CASSENFGTSTYNEQFF
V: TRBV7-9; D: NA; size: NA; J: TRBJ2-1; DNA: TGTGCCAGCAGCCTCGAGGCCAGGGATGAGCAGTTCTTC; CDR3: CASSLEARDEQFF
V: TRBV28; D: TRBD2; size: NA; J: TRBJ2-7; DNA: TGTGCCAGCTTAGCGGGAGGATTCTACGAGCAGTACTTC; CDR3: CASLAGGFYEQYF
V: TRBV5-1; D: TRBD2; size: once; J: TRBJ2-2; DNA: TGCGCCAGCAGCTGGGCGGGAGTCGGTGGCACCGGGGAGCTGTTTTTT; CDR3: CASSWAGVGGTGELFF
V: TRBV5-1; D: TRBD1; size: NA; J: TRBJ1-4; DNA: TGCGCCAGCAGCCTGGGACAGGGAAATGAAAAACTGTTTTTT; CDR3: CASSLGQGNEKLFF
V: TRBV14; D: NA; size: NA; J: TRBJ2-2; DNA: TGTGCCAGCGCGGAGGGCCTAAACACCGGGGAGCTGTTTTTT; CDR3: CASAEGLNTGELFF
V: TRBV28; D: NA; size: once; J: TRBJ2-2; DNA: TGTGCCAGCACTAGCGCGGCCGGGGAGCTGTTTTTT; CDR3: CASTSAAGELFF
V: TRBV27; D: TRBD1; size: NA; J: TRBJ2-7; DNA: TGTGCCAGCAGGCCAACCGGGACAGGGTCCTACGAGCAGTACTTC; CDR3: CASRPTGTGSYEQYF
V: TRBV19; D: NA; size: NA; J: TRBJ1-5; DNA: TGTGCCAGTAGTCCTGACTCCACGTCCAATCAGCCCCAGCATTTT; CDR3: CASSPDSTSNQPQHF
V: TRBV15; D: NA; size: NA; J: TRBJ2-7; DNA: TGTGCCACCAGCAGAGGGCAGAACTACGAGCAGTACTTC; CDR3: CATSRGQNYEQYF
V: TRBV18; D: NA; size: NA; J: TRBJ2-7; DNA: TGTGCCAGCTCACCACTTCAGGGGCCCCTCTCCTACGAGCAGTACTTC; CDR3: CASSPLQGPLSYEQYF
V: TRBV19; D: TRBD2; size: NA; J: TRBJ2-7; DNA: TGTGCCAGTAGTATCTCAGCGGGAGGAACCTACGAGCAGTACTTC; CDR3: CASSISAGGTYEQYF
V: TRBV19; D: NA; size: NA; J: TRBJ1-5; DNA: TGTGCCAGTACTTCCGCTGGGACCAATCAGCCCCAGCATTTT; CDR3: CASTSAGTNQPQHF
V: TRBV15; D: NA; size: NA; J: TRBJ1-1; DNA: TGTGCCACCAGCCTGGGGGGATTTGGCACTGAAGCTTTCTTT; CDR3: CATSLGGFGTEAFF
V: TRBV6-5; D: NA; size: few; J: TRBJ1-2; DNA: TGTGCCAGCAGTTACTCGATACTCTATGGCTACACCTTC; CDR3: CASSYSILYGYTF
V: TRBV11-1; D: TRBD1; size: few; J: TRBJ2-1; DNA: TGTGCCAGCAGCCGGACAGGGGCCCGAAGTGAGCAGTTCTTC; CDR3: CASSRTGARSEQFF
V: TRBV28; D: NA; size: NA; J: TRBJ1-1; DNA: TGTGCCAGCAGTCGGACTGAAGCTTTCTTT; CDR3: CASSRTEAFF
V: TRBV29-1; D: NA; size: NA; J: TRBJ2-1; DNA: TGCAGCGTTGAAGTGGGACTCTCATACAATGAGCAGTTCTTC; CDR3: CSVEVGLSYNEQFF
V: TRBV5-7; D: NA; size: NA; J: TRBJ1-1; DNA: TGTGCCAGCAGCTTGGCCGACCTCCGGGACGGTAACACTGAAGCTTTCTTT; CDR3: CASSLADLRDGNTEAFF
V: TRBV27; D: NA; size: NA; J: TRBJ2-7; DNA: TGTGCCAGCAGTGTAACAGATTCTGCCTACGAGCAGTACTTC; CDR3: CASSVTDSAYEQYF